This T cell receptor beta chain derives from a study of vaccination effects on CD4 cells after COVID-19. Overall study context: Both of the two convalescent patients gave a sample, one 16 days and one a week before vaccination.

Repertoires were generated with immunoSEQ multiplex PCR, while TCRdb's copy carries only in-frame clones and drops some. Of 70,000 or so clones listed, around 70% are singletons. General study points: Clones induced by infection and by vaccine showed marked clonal contraction late after vaccination.

This clone has more than one count but fewer than ten. Its antigen is not identified. Antigen-specific CD4+ T cell clonotypes were called by their expansion after viral peptide-pool culture in ViraFEST. Culturing for around ten days preceded CD4+ T cell isolation. Convalescent patients had PCR-confirmed SARS-CoV-2 infection between March and December 2020. For each well, two million PBMC were cultured with about 9.4 IU/ml IL-2 and about 11 ug/ml peptides. Researchers assigned an HIV-1 Nef peptide pool to the negative control culture. The CDR3 extends over 15 amino acids. Germline CDR1 reads SGHRS; CDR2 reads YFSETQ. V dropped 4 bases and J dropped 2; count of bases not matched to a gene: 6.

The receptor was isolated from a human donor who had a prior SARS-CoV-2 infection. The chain employs TRBV5-1 and TRBJ2-7; TRBD2 agrees at 10 bases. The sequencing used CD4+ T cells from PBMCs cultured with HIV peptides, collected before COVID-19 vaccination. This sample's subset: HIV-1 Nef peptide pool negative control/reference culture. CDR3 sequence reads: CASSLGLAETYEQYF. The CDR3 DNA follows: TGCGCCAGCAGCCTAGGACTAGCGGAGACCTACGAGCAGTACTTC.